Below, 24 T cell receptor beta chains from the same sample are listed, as sequenced in a study of cytomegalovirus exposure and HLA in healthy donors (dated by TCRdb to 2016 to 2017). The library relied on the immunoSEQ multiplex PCR assay. For the multiplex PCR, a mixture combining 60 forward primers for TCR Vbeta segments and 13 reverse primers for TCR Jbeta segments was used. Held by TCRdb, this immuneACCESS table contains in-frame sequences only and omits some clones. Under half of the omission traces to an unresolved V gene where checked; the cause of the rest is unknown. This sample gives roughly 140,000 clones in total; around 74% of them show up just once. Approximately 6% of the sample belongs to the ten largest clones. The sample consisted of PBMCs. These receptors were obtained from a man aged 45-65 years in good health and CMV-seropositive.

J is TRBJ2-5 and V is TRBV19; a weak D match, TRBD2 (6 bases). Between the trimmed V and J ends, which lost 5 bases and 3 bases, there was a span of 16 bases. CDR1 LNHDA and CDR2 SQIVND come from the germline V gene (reference sequence). The CDR3 totals 15 residues. CDR3 in amino acids: CASSRGGPGKETQYF. The CDR3 coding sequence is TGTGCCAGTAGTCGCGGAGGGCCGGGTAAAGAGACCCAGTACTTC.

The chain recombines TRBV7-6 with TRBJ2-1; 13 bases fit TRBD2. CDR1 is SGHVS and CDR2 is FNYEAQ in the germline V gene. V trimming: 3 bases; J trimming: 9 bases; junction bases outside the gene matches: 11. The CDR3 consists of 17 residues. The CDR3 spells CASSLSPGLAGRAEQFF. The CDR3 nucleotides read TGTGCCAGCAGCTTGTCGCCGGGACTAGCGGGGCGGGCTGAGCAGTTCTTC. Full variable domain (missing parts from reference TRBV7-6 and TRBJ2-1): GAGVSQSPRYKVTKRGQDVALRCDPISGHVSLYWYRQALGQGPEFLTYFNYEAQQDKSGLPNDRFSAERPEGSISTLTIQRTEQRDSAMYRCASSLSPGLAGRAEQFFGPGTRLTVL.

The rearrangement joins TRBV18 to TRBJ2-1; 8 bases agree with TRBD2. The CDR3 contains 13 residues. Per germline, CDR1 KGHSH and CDR2 LQKENI. V shed 5 bases, J shed 6 bases, and the junction held 3 bases outside the gene matches. DNA of the CDR3: TGTGCCAGCTCAAGAGGGACTAGCAATGAGCAGTTCTTC. Translation: CASSRGTSNEQFF.

The V gene is TRBV5-1, the J gene TRBJ2-2; 7 bases agree with TRBD1. Losses at the gene ends were 2 bases for V and 4 bases for J; bases not matched to a gene: 5. The CDR3 covers 15 residues. CDR1 SGHRS and CDR2 YFSETQ come from the germline V gene. Here the CDR3 reads CASSFGQESTGELFF. The CDR3 nucleotides read TGCGCCAGCAGCTTTGGACAGGAGTCCACCGGGGAGCTGTTTTTT.

The CDR3 bases are TGCGCCAGCAGCTTGGGAGGGTCATATCGGTCGAGCACAGATACGCAGTATTTT. It is translated as CASSLGGSYRSSTDTQYF. The chain links TRBV5-1 to TRBJ2-3; tentatively, D is TRBD2 (5 bases). CDR1 SGHRS and CDR2 YFSETQ come from the germline V gene. V dropped 0 bases and J dropped 0 bases, with 17 bases sitting between them. The CDR3 contains 18 residues.

Worth noting for this clone: One junction end disagrees with the germline gene, perhaps due to a read error. V gene TRBV7-9 combines with J gene TRBJ2-7; TRBD1 agrees at 8 bases. In germline, CDR1 is SEHNR, CDR2 FQNEAQ (reference sequence). CDR3 length equals 12 residues. Written as DNA, the CDR3 is TGTGCCAGCAGCTCAGGACAGGGATCCTCGGTCTTC. Residues: CASSSGQGSSVF.

This CDR3 reads CASSESRAYEQYF. In DNA, the CDR3 is TGTGCCAGCAGTGAATCCAGGGCATACGAGCAGTACTTC. The chain combines TRBV25-1 with TRBJ2-7, with D maybe TRBD1 (5 bases). The germline V gene has CDR1 MGHDK and CDR2 SYGVNS. Trimming took 1 base from V and 4 from J, leaving 8 bases between them. This CDR3 contains 13 residues.

The CDR3 sequence is CASSQTEGTGSYEQYF. In DNA, the CDR3 is TGCGCCAGCAGCCAAACCGAAGGGACAGGGTCCTACGAGCAGTACTTC. The rearrangement uses TRBV4-1 and TRBJ2-7, with TRBD1 identical over 9 bases. Per the germline V gene, CDR1 is MGHRA and CDR2 is YSYEKL. Trimming took 2 bases from V and 1 from J; bases not matched to a gene: 6. The CDR3 has 16 amino acids.

V is TRBV28 and J is TRBJ1-2; the D is unclear. V was trimmed by 3 bases and J by 3 bases, leaving 8 bases between them. Germline V gene data show CDR1 as MDHEN and CDR2 as SYDVKM. The CDR3 is made up of 13 amino acids. The DNA of the CDR3 is TGTGCCAGCAGTTTTCCCGGTTACTATGGCTACACCTTC. It is translated as CASSFPGYYGYTF.

The chain links TRBV9 to TRBJ2-6, with D perhaps TRBD1 (6 bases). The V end lost 3 bases, the J end lost 0 bases, and 13 bases lay between the germline ends. Germline loops: CDR1 SGDLS, CDR2 YYNGEE. The CDR3 is 17 residues long. CDR3 protein: CASSATGSSSGANVLTF. The CDR3 nucleotides are TGTGCCAGCAGCGCAACAGGGTCTTCCTCTGGGGCCAACGTCCTGACTTTC.

The chain combines TRBV15 with TRBJ1-3; D is possibly TRBD1 (6 bases). The ends were cut back, 5 bases at V and 0 bases at J, with 14 bases in the middle. The CDR3 spans 16 residues. Germline loops: CDR1 LNHNV, CDR2 YYDKDF (reference sequence). Here the CDR3 reads CATSLDRRNSGNTIYF. The DNA for the CDR3 is TGTGCCACCAGCTTAGACAGGAGGAACTCTGGAAACACCATATATTTT.

The rearrangement links TRBV2 to TRBJ1-5, with D tentatively TRBD1 (5 bases). V was cut by 6 bases and J by 3 bases, with 15 bases left in between. CDR3 length: 15 residues. Looked up from germline, CDR1 is SNHLY and CDR2 is FYNNEI. The CDR3 DNA reads as TGTGCCAGCAGAAGCGCTGACAGTATCAATCAGCCCCAGCATTTT. It codes for CASRSADSINQPQHF.

The rearrangement joins TRBV5-8 to TRBJ1-1; D not resolved. Germline V gene sequence: CDR1 SGHTS, CDR2 YDEGEE. V shed 0 bases and J shed 2 bases, with 5 bases lying between them. CDR3 length: 13 amino acids. The CDR3 DNA sequence: TGTGCCAGCAGCTTGGGACATAACACTGAAGCTTTCTTT. Protein sequence: CASSLGHNTEAFF.

The V call is TRBV19, the J call TRBJ1-2; D is ambiguous. V lost 5 bases to trimming and J lost 4 bases, with 14 bases between them. The CDR3 sequence is 14 residues long. Germline CDR1 is LNHDA and CDR2 is SQIVND (reference sequence). CDR3 in amino acids: CASSSRGPRYGYTF. The DNA of the CDR3 is TGTGCCAGTAGTTCTAGAGGGCCCCGCTATGGCTACACCTTC.

This rearrangement joins TRBV5-6 to TRBJ2-7; TRBD2 aligns across 11 bases. The CDR3 loop spans 17 amino acids. Germline CDR1 SGHDT, CDR2 YYEEEE. The V gene end was trimmed by 3 bases and the J gene end by 6 bases; junction bases not matched to a gene: 14. The CDR3 spells CASSSRILLAGAVEQYF. The CDR3 coding sequence is TGTGCCAGCAGCTCAAGGATTCTACTAGCGGGAGCCGTCGAGCAGTACTTC. Filled out from reference TRBV5-6 and TRBJ2-7, the complete variable domain reads DAGVTQSPTHLIKTRGQQVTLRCSPKSGHDTVSWYQQALGQGPQFIFQYYEEEERQRGNFPDRFSGHQFPNYSSELNVNALLLGDSALYLCASSSRILLAGAVEQYFGPGTRLTVT.

The rearrangement joins TRBV19 to TRBJ2-3; 8 nucleotides line up with TRBD2. This CDR3 is 16 amino acids long. Germline CDR1 is LNHDA and CDR2 is SQIVND (reference sequence). Losses at the gene ends were 4 bases for V and 2 bases for J; bases not matched to a gene: 8. CDR3 amino acids: CASSSLTSAYTDTQYF. The CDR3 DNA sequence: TGTGCCAGTAGTAGTTTGACTAGCGCTTACACAGATACGCAGTATTTT.

This chain uses TRBV18 with TRBJ2-1, with D tentatively TRBD1 (5 bases). Germline V gene data show CDR1 as KGHSH and CDR2 as LQKENI. V was cut by 4 bases and J by 7 bases, with 17 bases left in between. The CDR3 length is 15 residues. The CDR3 protein is CASSQMDKMRNEQFF. The CDR3 DNA reads as TGTGCCAGCTCACAAATGGACAAAATGAGGAATGAGCAGTTCTTC.

Only a few counts were recorded for this clone. The chain employs TRBV2 and TRBJ2-7; no firm D call. CDR1 and CDR2 (germline): SNHLY, FYNNEI. V was cut by 7 bases and J by 1 base, with 8 bases left in between. The length of the CDR3 is 12 residues. CDR3 loop: CASNPSSYEQYF. The CDR3 DNA reads as TGTGCCAGCAACCCTAGTTCCTACGAGCAGTACTTC.

The J gene is TRBJ2-1, the V gene TRBV5-5; TRBD2 agrees at 7 bases. After removal of 0 bases from V and 4 bases from J, the junction contained 4 bases not matched to a gene. CDR3 length equals 15 residues. In germline, CDR1 is SGHKS, CDR2 YYEKEE (reference sequence). The DNA for the CDR3 is TGTGCCAGCAGCTTGGTCGCGGGAGAATACAATGAGCAGTTCTTC. Protein sequence: CASSLVAGEYNEQFF.

The gene calls are TRBV28 and TRBJ1-1; 8 nucleotides agree with TRBD1. V was clipped by 8 bases and J by 3 bases; unmatched bases: 5. Germline-derived CDR1 and CDR2 are MDHEN and SYDVKM. The CDR3 is 13 residues long. The CDR3 loop is CASRWTGYTEAFF. In DNA form, the CDR3 reads TGTGCCAGCCGCTGGACAGGGTACACTGAAGCTTTCTTT.

The gene calls are TRBV6-1 and TRBJ2-7, with D possibly matching TRBD2 (6 bases). Germline V CDR1 and CDR2: MNHNS, SASEGT. CDR3 length equals 14 residues. V was trimmed by 6 bases and J by 0 bases, leaving 12 bases between them. The DNA of the CDR3 is TGTGCCAGCAGCGCGCGGGACTTCTCCTACGAGCAGTACTTC. Translating it yields CASSARDFSYEQYF.

The chain carries TRBV5-1 and TRBJ2-1; TRBD1 matches at 9 bases. The V segment lost 3 bases and the J segment 8 bases; nucleotides outside the gene matches: 12. The germline V gene encodes CDR1 SGHRS and CDR2 YFSETQ. The CDR3 length is 16 residues. The CDR3 region has the DNA TGCGCCAGCAGCTACTCTCGGACAGGGGAAGGCTATGAGCAGTTCTTC. This codes for CASSYSRTGEGYEQFF.

CDR3 amino acids: CASRRDREETQYF. The DNA for the CDR3 is TGTGCCAGCAGGAGGGACAGGGAAGAGACCCAGTACTTC. The J gene is TRBJ2-5, the V gene TRBV5-4, with 9 bases identical to TRBD1. Germline trimming cut 5 bases from V and 3 bases from J; bases unmatched to any gene: 2. CDR3 length: 13 residues. Germline loops: CDR1 SGHNT, CDR2 YYREEE (reference sequence).

The chain couples TRBV11-1 to TRBJ1-2; D is unclear. Germline V lookup: CDR1 SGHAT, CDR2 FQDESV (reference sequence). The CDR3 totals 12 residues. V shed 5 bases and J shed 5 bases, with 9 bases lying between them. CDR3 in DNA: TGTGCCAGCAGCCAGCCGGGGTATGGCTACACCTTC. Its translation: CASSQPGYGYTF.